These T cell receptor beta chains were read from a single sample in a study of blood T cells in healthy people across ages. MiXCR, run by TCRdb on the 5' RACE reads, gives a single entry per CDR3 protein. The sample lists about 1.8 million distinct CDR3 sequences; around 50% were seen once. Sequencing was done on a sample of blood. The receptors stem from a woman in her thirties or forties in good health. CDR3s include the opening cysteine and the closing phenylalanine or tryptophan. D genes are given only for firm matches. Only some rows state a clone size, as once, few, many or a class for expanded clones.

cdr3_aa,cdr3_nt,v_call,d_call,cdr3_length,clone_size,j_call
CTSSQDRASGDETQYF,TGTACCAGCAGCCAAGATCGGGCTAGCGGGGACGAGACCCAGTACTTC,TRBV4-2,TRBD2,16,NA,TRBJ2-5
CASSAPLHPYEQYF,TGTGCCAGCAGTGCCCCTTTACACCCCTACGAGCAGTACTTC,TRBV2,NA,14,NA,TRBJ2-7
CASTLRSGPPGHTQYF,TGTGCCAGCACTCTAAGATCCGGTCCCCCGGGGCATACGCAGTATTTT,TRBV12-3/TRBV12-4,NA,16,few,TRBJ2-3
CASSLGDSDSNYGYTF,TGTGCCAGCAGCTTAGGTGACTCGGACTCCAACTATGGCTACACCTTC,TRBV7-3,NA,16,NA,TRBJ1-2
CASSQAKASPIYNVLTF,TGTGCCAGCAGCCAAGCGAAGGCTAGCCCCATTTACAACGTCCTGACTTTC,TRBV4-2,NA,17,few,TRBJ2-6
CASSVGGLRADTQYF,TGTGCCAGCAGCGTGGGGGGGCTTCGGGCAGATACGCAGTATTTT,TRBV7-9,NA,15,NA,TRBJ2-3
CAGSWGAQGDTQYF,TGTGCCGGGTCCTGGGGGGCGCAAGGAGATACGCAGTATTTT,TRBV6-1,NA,14,NA,TRBJ2-3
CASSPKDYSYNEQYF,TGTGCCAGCAGCCCCAAGGACTACTCCTACAATGAGCAGTACTTC,TRBV12-3/TRBV12-4,NA,15,NA,TRBJ2-7
CASSQDAAGTDYGYTF,TGTGCCAGCAGCCAAGATGCGGCAGGGACAGACTATGGCTACACCTTC,TRBV4-2,TRBD1,16,NA,TRBJ1-2
CSALGRAENLGDTQYF,TGCAGTGCTCTAGGGAGAGCGGAAAACTTGGGAGATACGCAGTATTTT,TRBV20-1,NA,16,few,TRBJ2-3
CASSLESGPSYEQYF,TGTGCCAGCAGCTTAGAGTCCGGGCCCTCCTACGAGCAGTACTTC,TRBV7-2,NA,15,NA,TRBJ2-7
CASSLAGIPYEQYF,TGTGCCAGCAGCTTAGCAGGGATTCCGTACGAGCAGTACTTC,TRBV5-5,NA,14,few,TRBJ2-7
CASSSPAGLAGQETQYF,TGTGCCAGCAGCTCCCCGGCTGGACTAGCGGGGCAAGAGACCCAGTACTTC,TRBV7-8,TRBD2,17,NA,TRBJ2-5
CASSLVGATQYF,TGTGCCAGCAGTTTAGTGGGGGCGACCCAGTACTTC,TRBV28,NA,12,NA,TRBJ2-5
CSAPGQVGQETQYF,TGCAGTGCCCCGGGGCAGGTCGGCCAAGAGACCCAGTACTTC,TRBV20-1,NA,14,NA,TRBJ2-5
CASSFSAWDEQYF,TGTGCCAGCAGCTTCTCGGCGTGGGACGAGCAGTACTTC,TRBV27,NA,13,once,TRBJ2-7
CASSRRTEGYGYTF,TGTGCCAGCAGCCGGAGGACGGAGGGCTATGGCTACACCTTC,TRBV3-1,NA,14,NA,TRBJ1-2
CASSLTPRGYTF,TGTGCCAGCAGCTTAACACCCCGGGGCTACACCTTC,TRBV7-2,NA,12,NA,TRBJ1-2
CASSRGQGGYEQYF,TGTGCCAGCAGCCGGGGACAGGGAGGCTACGAGCAGTACTTC,TRBV4-2,TRBD1,14,few,TRBJ2-7
CASSREAGGASYNEQFF,TGCGCCAGCAGCCGGGAGGCAGGGGGCGCTTCCTACAATGAGCAGTTCTTC,TRBV5-1,NA,17,NA,TRBJ2-1
CAISAASGVSSYEQYF,TGTGCCATCAGTGCCGCTTCAGGGGTAAGCTCCTACGAGCAGTACTTC,TRBV10-3,NA,16,NA,TRBJ2-7
CASRPDISTRSYNSPLHF,TGTGCCAGCAGACCGGACATATCCACACGGTCCTATAATTCACCCCTCCACTTT,TRBV27,NA,18,NA,TRBJ1-6
CASSLALRGAKETQYF,TGTGCCAGCAGCTTAGCTTTGAGGGGCGCGAAAGAGACCCAGTACTTC,TRBV7-6,NA,16,NA,TRBJ2-5
CASSLRAGGLAKNIQYF,TGTGCCAGCAGCTTACGGGCAGGGGGATTAGCCAAAAACATTCAGTACTTC,TRBV7-8,TRBD1,17,NA,TRBJ2-4
CASSYSGQGGRVTQYF,TGTGCCAGCAGTTACTCGGGACAAGGAGGGCGGGTGACCCAGTACTTC,TRBV6-5,NA,16,NA,TRBJ2-5
CASSLSGLAGATDTQYF,TGTGCCAGCAGCCTCTCTGGACTAGCGGGGGCGACAGATACGCAGTATTTT,TRBV6-6,TRBD2,17,few,TRBJ2-3
CASSYSRSYEQFF,TGTGCCAGCAGTTACTCGAGATCCTATGAGCAGTTCTTC,TRBV6-2/TRBV6-3,NA,13,NA,TRBJ2-1
CASSLESVLTF,TGTGCCAGCAGCCTCGAGAGCGTCCTGACTTTC,TRBV6-2/TRBV6-3,NA,11,few,TRBJ2-6
CASLPGGAISETQYF,TGCGCCAGCCTCCCAGGTGGGGCTATCTCAGAGACCCAGTACTTC,TRBV5-1,NA,15,few,TRBJ2-5
CASSFRGDRLSTDTQYF,TGTGCCAGCAGTTTCCGCGGGGACAGGTTATCCACAGATACGCAGTATTTT,TRBV6-2/TRBV6-3,TRBD1,17,NA,TRBJ2-3
CASSPTGTGHEKLFF,TGTGCCAGCTCACCAACCGGGACAGGGCATGAAAAACTGTTTTTT,TRBV18,TRBD1,15,NA,TRBJ1-4
CSAQTGGAEEKLFF,TGCAGTGCTCAGACAGGGGGCGCCGAAGAAAAACTGTTTTTT,TRBV20-1,TRBD1,14,NA,TRBJ1-4
CASSHGLTGITQETQYF,TGTGCCAGCAGCCACGGACTGACAGGGATAACCCAAGAGACCCAGTACTTC,TRBV28,TRBD1,17,few,TRBJ2-5
CSARGLRGFTDTQYF,TGCAGTGCTAGGGGCCTTAGGGGATTCACAGATACGCAGTATTTT,TRBV20-1,NA,15,NA,TRBJ2-3
CASSFGTGETQYF,TGTGCCAGCAGCTTCGGGACGGGGGAGACCCAGTACTTC,TRBV7-2,NA,13,NA,TRBJ2-5